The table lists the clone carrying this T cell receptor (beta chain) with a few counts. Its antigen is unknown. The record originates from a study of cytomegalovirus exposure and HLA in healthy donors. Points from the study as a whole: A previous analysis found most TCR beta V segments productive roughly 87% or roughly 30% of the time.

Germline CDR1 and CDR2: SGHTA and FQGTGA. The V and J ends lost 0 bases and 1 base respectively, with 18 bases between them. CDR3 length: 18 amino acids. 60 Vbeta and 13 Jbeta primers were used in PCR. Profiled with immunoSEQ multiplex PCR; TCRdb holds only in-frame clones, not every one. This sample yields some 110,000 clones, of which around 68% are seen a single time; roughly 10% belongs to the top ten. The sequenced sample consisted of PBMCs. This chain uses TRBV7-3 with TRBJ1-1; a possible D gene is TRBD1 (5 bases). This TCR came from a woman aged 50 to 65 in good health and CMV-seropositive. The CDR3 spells CASSLTLLGQGKNTEAFF. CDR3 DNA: TGTGCCAGCAGCTTAACGTTACTCGGGCAGGGTAAGAACACTGAAGCTTTCTTT.